A selection of T cell receptor beta chains follows, all from one sample in a study of T cells in Graves' hyperthyroidism and ophthalmopathy. TCRdb called the multiplex PCR reads again in MiXCR, with one record for every CDR3 protein. The table has 490,000 or so distinct CDR3 sequences, roughly 15% seen once. The sample taken for sequencing was blood. All receptors derive from a woman aged 25 to 39 with Graves' ophthalmopathy. Both conserved end residues are part of each CDR3. A D gene is named only where the DNA matches it firmly. The listing skips clone size in some rows; elsewhere it reads once, few, many or a size class.

j_gene: TRBJ2-3; abundance: .; d_gene: .; v_gene: TRBV2; CDR3aa: CASRYPPRTLADTQYF; CDR3nt: TGTGCCAGCAGATACCCCCCCAGGACGCTCGCAGATACGCAGTATTTT
j_gene: TRBJ2-3; abundance: many; d_gene: TRBD2; v_gene: TRBV9; CDR3aa: CASSVALMTSGATQYF; CDR3nt: TGTGCCAGCAGCGTAGCCCTCATGACTAGCGGGGCTACGCAGTATTTT
j_gene: TRBJ2-1; abundance: many; d_gene: TRBD2; v_gene: TRBV7-9; CDR3aa: CASSLITRAAGGWNEQFF; CDR3nt: TGTGCCAGCAGCCTCATAACAAGGGCAGCGGGAGGGTGGAATGAGCAGTTCTTC
j_gene: TRBJ2-5; abundance: few; d_gene: TRBD2; v_gene: TRBV7-6; CDR3aa: CASSARLAGDFQETQYF; CDR3nt: TGTGCCAGCAGCGCCCGACTAGCGGGAGATTTCCAAGAGACCCAGTACTTC
j_gene: TRBJ2-5; abundance: many; d_gene: TRBD2; v_gene: TRBV9; CDR3aa: CASSATGTNQETQYF; CDR3nt: TGTGCCAGCAGCGCCACCGGGACTAACCAAGAGACCCAGTACTTC
j_gene: TRBJ1-2; abundance: few; d_gene: TRBD1; v_gene: TRBV28; CDR3aa: CASRSTGGPYGYTF; CDR3nt: TGTGCCAGCAGATCTACAGGGGGCCCTTATGGCTACACCTTC
j_gene: TRBJ2-7; abundance: many; d_gene: .; v_gene: TRBV10-3; CDR3aa: CAISAQGVREQYF; CDR3nt: TGTGCCATCAGCGCACAGGGCGTCCGCGAGCAGTACTTC
j_gene: TRBJ2-1; abundance: few; d_gene: .; v_gene: TRBV6-1; CDR3aa: CASKISNGGRYNEQFF; CDR3nt: TGTGCCAGCAAAATCTCGAATGGTGGGCGATACAATGAGCAGTTCTTC
j_gene: TRBJ1-3; abundance: many; d_gene: TRBD1; v_gene: TRBV7-2; CDR3aa: CASSLTGGAGNTIYF; CDR3nt: TGTGCCAGCAGCTTAACAGGGGGCGCAGGAAACACCATATATTTT
j_gene: TRBJ2-1; abundance: many; d_gene: .; v_gene: TRBV10-3; CDR3aa: CAISGQDNEQFF; CDR3nt: TGTGCCATCAGTGGACAGGACAATGAGCAGTTCTTC
j_gene: TRBJ1-1; abundance: .; d_gene: TRBD1; v_gene: TRBV20-1; CDR3aa: CSARLRDRGPTEAFF; CDR3nt: TGCAGTGCTAGATTAAGGGACAGGGGGCCCACTGAAGCTTTCTTT
j_gene: TRBJ2-3; abundance: many; d_gene: TRBD1; v_gene: TRBV11-2; CDR3aa: CASSLGDRGLDTQYF; CDR3nt: TGTGCCAGCAGCTTAGGGGACAGGGGACTAGATACGCAGTATTTT
j_gene: TRBJ2-3; abundance: many; d_gene: TRBD2; v_gene: TRBV12-3/TRBV12-4; CDR3aa: CASIPGVGREWADTQYF; CDR3nt: TGTGCCAGCATTCCCGGGGTTGGGCGGGAGTGGGCAGATACGCAGTATTTT
j_gene: TRBJ1-4; abundance: few; d_gene: .; v_gene: TRBV27; CDR3aa: CASSPFGGRAEKLFF; CDR3nt: TGTGCCAGCAGCCCCTTCGGGGGGCGGGCTGAAAAACTGTTTTTT
j_gene: TRBJ1-3; abundance: many; d_gene: .; v_gene: TRBV11-2; CDR3aa: CASSLQRSGNTIYF; CDR3nt: TGTGCCAGCAGCCTTCAAAGGTCTGGAAACACCATATATTTT
j_gene: TRBJ2-1; abundance: .; d_gene: TRBD2; v_gene: TRBV10-3; CDR3aa: CAISDTGGPGNEQFF; CDR3nt: TGTGCCATCAGTGACACGGGAGGGCCGGGAAATGAGCAGTTCTTC
j_gene: TRBJ2-7; abundance: many; d_gene: .; v_gene: TRBV2; CDR3aa: CASRGTYYEQYF; CDR3nt: TGTGCCAGCAGGGGAACCTACTACGAGCAGTACTTC
j_gene: TRBJ2-7; abundance: few; d_gene: .; v_gene: TRBV7-9; CDR3aa: CASNGGPTYEQYF; CDR3nt: TGTGCCAGCAACGGGGGGCCTACCTACGAGCAGTACTTC
j_gene: TRBJ2-3; abundance: .; d_gene: .; v_gene: TRBV5-1; CDR3aa: CASSGGGADTQYF; CDR3nt: TGCGCCAGCAGCGGGGGGGGCGCAGATACGCAGTATTTT
j_gene: TRBJ2-1; abundance: many; d_gene: .; v_gene: TRBV3-1; CDR3aa: CASSQDDGGNEQFF; CDR3nt: TGTGCCAGCAGCCAAGATGATGGGGGCAATGAGCAGTTCTTC
j_gene: TRBJ2-1; abundance: many; d_gene: .; v_gene: TRBV7-8; CDR3aa: CASRTDAYNEQFF; CDR3nt: TGTGCCAGCAGGACGGACGCGTACAATGAGCAGTTCTTC
j_gene: TRBJ2-7; abundance: many; d_gene: TRBD2; v_gene: TRBV29-1; CDR3aa: CSVEVGLADEQYF; CDR3nt: TGCAGCGTTGAAGTGGGACTAGCGGACGAGCAGTACTTC
j_gene: TRBJ1-6; abundance: .; d_gene: TRBD1; v_gene: TRBV19; CDR3aa: CASQFGTEDSPLHF; CDR3nt: TGTGCCAGCCAGTTCGGGACAGAGGATTCACCCCTCCACTTT
j_gene: TRBJ2-3; abundance: many; d_gene: .; v_gene: TRBV4-3; CDR3aa: CASSQTPPTGTDTQYF; CDR3nt: TGCGCCAGCAGCCAAACTCCCCCGACAGGAACAGATACGCAGTATTTT
j_gene: TRBJ2-3; abundance: .; d_gene: .; v_gene: TRBV4-3; CDR3aa: CASSQTGIRTDTQYF; CDR3nt: TGCGCCAGCAGCCAAACCGGGATAAGAACAGATACGCAGTATTTT